This T cell receptor (beta chain) was retrieved from a study of T cells in Graves' hyperthyroidism and ophthalmopathy. From RNA transcripts, TCR beta CDR3 regions were amplified. A set of HTBI primers served as the primers for a first-round RT-PCR of the TCR CDR3. TCRdb reanalysed the multiplex PCR reads using MiXCR and keeps one entry per CDR3 protein. The data contain approximately 620,000 distinct CDR3 sequences, 15% to 20% of them singletons. The germline V gene encodes CDR1 DFQATT and CDR2 SNEGSKA (reference sequence). V dropped 1 base and J dropped 3; count of bases not matched to a gene: 4. There are 14 residues in the CDR3.

The source is a woman in her forties with Graves' ophthalmopathy. Sequencing used blood. This chain connects TRBV20-1 to TRBJ2-3; 7 nucleotides match TRBD2. The CDR3, as DNA: TGCAGTGCTAGAGGCGGGAGAGGGACAGATACGCAGTATTTT. Translation gives CSARGGRGTDTQYF.